These 25 T cell receptor beta chains originate from one sample sequenced in a study of blood T cell repertoires in COVID-19. Measured with immunoSEQ multiplex PCR; TCRdb has only the in-frame clones, and not every one. The sample lists fewer than 250,000 clones, more than 70% occurring once. Sequenced material: peripheral blood. The receptors shown here come from a woman aged 55-69 years with acute or convalescent COVID-19.

This clone came up once. The chain links TRBV15 to TRBJ1-3; D unclear. The CDR3 consists of 12 residues. V was cut by 5 bases and J by 3 bases, with 5 bases left in between. Germline values: CDR1 LNHNV, CDR2 YYDKDF (reference sequence). As DNA, the CDR3 is TGTGCCACCAGCCCAGTTGGAAACACCATATATTTT. Its protein product is CATSPVGNTIYF.

The chain combines TRBV4-3 with TRBJ2-3; tentatively, D is TRBD2 (6 bases). The length of the CDR3 is 16 residues. In germline, CDR1 is LGHNA, CDR2 YSLEER. Trimming took off 0 bases at V and 2 bases at J, with 12 bases between the two ends. This CDR3 reads CASSQEGPGVTDTQYF. CDR3 nucleotide sequence: TGCGCCAGCAGCCAAGAAGGGCCGGGGGTCACAGATACGCAGTATTTT.

This chain uses TRBV28 with TRBJ2-1, with 11 nucleotides matching TRBD1. CDR1 is MDHEN and CDR2 is SYDVKM in the germline V gene. The J segment lost 6 bases and the V segment lost 7 bases, leaving 5 bases of the junction unmatched. CDR3 size: 14 residues. The CDR3 is CASKRTGGSNEQFF. DNA for the CDR3: TGTGCCAGCAAAAGGACAGGGGGCTCCAATGAGCAGTTCTTC.

The gene calls are TRBV18 and TRBJ1-2, with D possibly matching TRBD1 (6 bases). The germline V and J ends were trimmed by 3 bases and 6 bases, with 11 bases remaining between them. The V gene's germline CDR1 is KGHSH and CDR2 LQKENI. CDR3 length equals 13 residues. For the CDR3, the DNA is TGTGCCAGCTCACCGGCAGGGGAGAATGGCTACACCTTC. Translation: CASSPAGENGYTF.

The CDR3, as DNA: TGTGCCAGCAGCCAAGACCTAACAGGACCAAGCACAGATACGCAGTATTTT. This gives the protein CASSQDLTGPSTDTQYF. The chain recombines TRBV14 with TRBJ2-3, with D maybe TRBD1 (5 bases). Trimming removed 0 bases from V and 0 bases from J, with 13 bases in between. CDR1 and CDR2 from the germline V gene are SGHDN and FVKESK. The CDR3 has 17 residues.

The J gene is TRBJ2-5, the V gene TRBV19; 9 bases line up with TRBD1. CDR3 length: 14 amino acids. Trimming removed 5 bases from V and 4 bases from J; junction bases left unmatched: 5. CDR1 and CDR2 from the germline V gene are LNHDA and SQIVND (reference sequence). The CDR3 region has the DNA TGTGCCAGTAGTCTGGGGACAGGGCGAGAGACCCAGTACTTC. Its translation is CASSLGTGRETQYF.

The chain has TRBV5-1 and TRBJ2-2, with 8 bases lining up with TRBD1. The CDR3 is 15 residues long. After removal of 3 bases from V and 3 bases from J, the junction contained 4 bases not matched to a gene. Germline values: CDR1 SGHRS, CDR2 YFSETQ. This chain's CDR3 is CASSWTGPYTGELFF. CDR3 nucleotides: TGCGCCAGCAGCTGGACAGGGCCTTACACCGGGGAGCTGTTTTTT. The full variable domain, completed using reference TRBV5-1 and TRBJ2-2, is KAGVTQTPRYLIKTRGQQVTLSCSPISGHRSVSWYQQTPGQGLQFLFEYFSETQRNKGNFPGRFSGRQFSNSRSEMNVSTLELGDSALYLCASSWTGPYTGELFFGEGSRLTVL.

The chain has TRBV30 and TRBJ2-7; 10 bases match TRBD1. Unmatched junction bases numbered 2, after V lost 7 bases and J lost 2 bases. Per germline, CDR1 GTSNPN and CDR2 SVGIG (reference sequence). The CDR3 sequence is 12 residues long. The CDR3, as DNA: TGTGCCTCCGGACAGGGGGCCTACGAGCAGTACTTC. Encoded protein: CASGQGAYEQYF. Complete variable domain (other parts from reference TRBV30 and TRBJ2-7): SQTIHQWPATLVQPVGSPLSLECTVEGTSNPNLYWYRQAAGRGLQLLFYSVGIGQISSEVPQNLSASRPQDRQFILSSKKLLLSDSGFYLCASGQGAYEQYFGPGTRLTVT.

The count of this clone is one. The rearrangement links TRBV19 to TRBJ1-5, with 9 bases matching TRBD1. This CDR3 spans 16 amino acids. The V gene's germline CDR1 is LNHDA and CDR2 SQIVND (reference sequence). V lost 7 bases to trimming and J lost 2 bases; unmatched junction nucleotides: 9. CDR3 sequence reads: CASTPRTGAGNQPQHF. CDR3 in DNA: TGTGCCAGTACCCCTCGGACAGGGGCTGGCAATCAGCCCCAGCATTTT. Full variable domain (outside the CDR3, taken from reference TRBV19 and TRBJ1-5): DGGITQSPKYLFRKEGQNVTLSCEQNLNHDAMYWYRQDPGQGLRLIYYSQIVNDFQKGDIAEGYSVSREKKESFPLTVTSAQKNPTAFYLCASTPRTGAGNQPQHFGDGTRLSIL.

This clone turned up a few times. V usage is TRBV25-1 and J usage is TRBJ1-1; tentative D call: TRBD1 (6 bases). The germline V gene encodes CDR1 MGHDK and CDR2 SYGVNS. The CDR3 runs to 14 residues. V lost 3 bases, J lost 5 bases, and 13 bases lay in between. DNA of the CDR3: TGTGCCAGCAGTGAGAAAGACAGGCGGACTGAAGCTTTCTTT. This gives the protein CASSEKDRRTEAFF. Using reference TRBV25-1 and TRBJ1-1 for the parts outside the CDR3, the full variable domain is EADIYQTPRYLVIGTGKKITLECSQTMGHDKMYWYQQDPGMELHLIHYSYGVNSTEKGDLSSESTVSRIRTEHFPLTLESARPSHTSQYLCASSEKDRRTEAFFGQGTRLTVV.

V and J are TRBV27 and TRBJ2-1; 7 bases match TRBD1. Germline assignment: CDR1 MNHEY and CDR2 SMNVEV (reference sequence). J lost 4 bases, V lost 4 bases, and 7 bases had no gene match. CDR3 length equals 15 residues. The CDR3 bases are TGTGCCAGCAGTTCTACAGGGGCGTCTTACAATGAGCAGTTCTTC. Amino acids: CASSSTGASYNEQFF.

The chain has TRBV28 and TRBJ2-7, with D possibly being TRBD2 (6 bases). This CDR3 has 12 amino acids. The germline CDR1 and CDR2 sequences are MDHEN and SYDVKM. Trimming took off 7 bases at V and 12 bases at J, with 19 bases between the two ends. CDR3 residues: CASTPPSGRPYF. Here the CDR3 DNA reads TGTGCCAGCACCCCGCCCTCCGGGAGACCGTACTTC.

The chain links TRBV5-1 to TRBJ2-4, with 13 bases identical to TRBD2. The CDR3 runs to 18 residues. With V trimmed by 4 bases and J by 6 bases, 13 bases remained unmatched. The germline V gene encodes CDR1 SGHRS and CDR2 YFSETQ. In DNA, the CDR3 is TGCGCCAGCAGCACCTTAGGCGGACTAGCGGGGGCTGTAAACATTCAGTACTTC. It encodes CASSTLGGLAGAVNIQYF.

This chain connects TRBV19 to TRBJ1-2; TRBD1 matches at 9 bases. Trimming cost V 4 bases and J 4 bases; bases outside gene matches: 4. The CDR3 loop spans 14 amino acids. CDR1 and CDR2 from the germline V gene are LNHDA and SQIVND (reference sequence). This CDR3 is CASSKQGAGYGYTF. DNA of the CDR3: TGTGCCAGTAGTAAACAGGGGGCTGGCTATGGCTACACCTTC.

The sample holds a few counts of this clone. This chain connects TRBV10-3 to TRBJ2-7; D might be TRBD2 (7 bases). The V and J ends lost 3 bases and 0 bases respectively, with 12 bases between them. The CDR3 has 15 amino acids. CDR1 ENHRY and CDR2 SYGVKD come from the germline V gene. As DNA, the CDR3 is TGTGCCATCAGTGATGCGGGGGCACACTCCTACGAGCAGTACTTC. This gives the protein CAISDAGAHSYEQYF.

This sequence joins TRBV10-1 and TRBJ2-3; TRBD2 aligns across 8 bases. V shed 2 bases and J 6 bases; nucleotides not matched to a gene: 1. Germline V gene sequence: CDR1 WNHNN, CDR2 SYGVQD (reference sequence). The CDR3 runs to 13 residues. CDR3 nucleotides: TGCGCCAGCAGTGAGGGCGGGAGGGATACGCAGTATTTT. This sequence encodes CASSEGGRDTQYF.

The genes are TRBV27 and TRBJ2-7; 8 bases line up with TRBD2. Unmatched junction bases numbered 14, after V lost 0 bases and J lost 4 bases. The CDR3 loop spans 18 amino acids. CDR1 and CDR2 (germline): MNHEY, SMNVEV (reference sequence). CDR3 nucleotide sequence: TGTGCCAGCAGTTTATCGGTTGGGGCGGGAGGCCCTTCTTACGAGCAGTACTTC. Protein: CASSLSVGAGGPSYEQYF.

Only one count was recorded for this clone. Written as DNA, the CDR3 is TGTGCCAGCAGCGTAGTCCCTTTACTAGTCAGCCAAGAGACCCAGTACTTC. This encodes CASSVVPLLVSQETQYF. The gene calls are TRBV9 and TRBJ2-5; D might be TRBD2 (5 bases). The CDR3 runs to 17 residues. The germline V gene has CDR1 SGDLS and CDR2 YYNGEE. Trimming stripped 0 bases from V and 1 base from J, with 16 bases between.

The chain joins TRBV13 to TRBJ2-2; tentative D call: TRBD1 (6 bases). CDR3 length: 17 residues. The V and J ends lost 2 bases and 1 base respectively, with 14 bases between them. Per the germline V gene, CDR1 is PRHDT and CDR2 is FYEKMQ (reference sequence). The CDR3 DNA follows: TGTGCCAGCAGCTTAAGACGGGCGACAGGGAACACCGGGGAGCTGTTTTTT. Its translation: CASSLRRATGNTGELFF.

The CDR3 DNA follows: TGTGCCAGCAGCACACAGGGGGCGCGTGGCACTGAAGCTTTCTTT. Translated: CASSTQGARGTEAFF. The gene calls are TRBV28 and TRBJ1-1, with 9 bases matching TRBD1. The CDR3 is 15 residues long. V dropped 6 bases and J dropped 4; count of bases not matched to a gene: 9. Germline CDR1 is MDHEN and CDR2 is SYDVKM.

V and J are TRBV10-2 and TRBJ2-3, with 11 bases lining up with TRBD2. Germline CDR1 is WSHSY and CDR2 is SAAADI. CDR3 size: 16 residues. J was trimmed by 0 bases and V by 5 bases; bases with no gene match: 4. The CDR3 DNA sequence: TGCGCCAGCAGTTCCGGGACTAGCGGAAGCACAGATACGCAGTATTTT. It translates to CASSSGTSGSTDTQYF.

The V gene is TRBV3-1 (or the pseudogene TRBV3-2), the J gene TRBJ2-1; 8 nucleotides match TRBD2. The V segment lost 1 base and the J segment 6 bases; nucleotides outside the gene matches: 11. This CDR3 has 17 residues. Germline V CDR1 and CDR2: LGHDT, YNNKEL (reference sequence). CDR3 bases: TGTGCCAGCAGCCAAGCTACTAGCGGTGAACACTTCAATGAGCAGTTCTTC. Residues: CASSQATSGEHFNEQFF.

The chain uses TRBV2 and TRBJ1-1; the D gene is possibly TRBD1 (6 bases). This CDR3 comprises 16 residues. The germline CDR1 and CDR2 sequences are SNHLY and FYNNEI. The V end was cut by 0 bases, the J end by 6 bases, with 17 bases between. As DNA, the CDR3 is TGTGCCAGCAGTGAAGCGTGGGGGGGCATGGGGTCTGAAGCTTTCTTT. It is translated as CASSEAWGGMGSEAFF.

The J gene is TRBJ1-1, the V gene TRBV2; D is unclear. CDR3 length: 12 residues. Germline V gene data show CDR1 as SNHLY and CDR2 as FYNNEI. Between the trimmed V and J ends, which lost 11 bases and 4 bases, there was a span of 14 bases. The CDR3 region is CASSRRVTEAFF. The CDR3, as DNA: TGTGCCTCATCCCGGCGGGTCACTGAAGCTTTCTTT.

The chain is built from TRBV30 and TRBJ2-3, with 8 bases identical to TRBD1. Germline V gene data show CDR1 as GTSNPN and CDR2 as SVGIG (reference sequence). The ends lost 5 bases at V and 5 bases at J; junction bases unmatched: 15. The CDR3 length is 16 residues. In nucleotides, the CDR3 is TGTGCCTGGGGACTCCGGAGGTCAGGGGGCTTAGATACGCAGTATTTT. This sequence encodes CAWGLRRSGGLDTQYF.